These 6 T cell receptor beta chains share one sample of origin, sequenced in a study of cytomegalovirus exposure and HLA in healthy donors. Profiled with immunoSEQ multiplex PCR; TCRdb holds only in-frame clones, not every one. Of 70,000 to 85,000 clones listed, 94% are singletons. The sequenced sample consisted of PBMCs. The source is a woman between 18 and 29 years old in good health and CMV-seropositive.

The V and J genes are TRBV5-1 and TRBJ2-1; D remains unclear. Germline CDR1 SGHRS, CDR2 YFSETQ. The V gene lost 0 bases and the J gene lost 0 bases, with 7 bases spanning the gap. The CDR3 length is 15 residues. CDR3 residues: CASSLERASYNEQFF. As DNA, the CDR3 is TGCGCCAGCAGCTTGGAACGAGCCTCCTACAATGAGCAGTTCTTC.

The chain recombines TRBV7-6 with TRBJ2-5; D possibly corresponds to TRBD1 (6 bases). The CDR3 has 15 amino acids. Trimming removed 3 bases from V and 7 bases from J, with 18 bases in between. The germline V gene has CDR1 SGHVS and CDR2 FNYEAQ. CDR3 in amino acids: CASSFSGQPDRTQYF. CDR3 DNA: TGTGCCAGCAGCTTCTCGGGACAACCCGACCGGACCCAGTACTTC.

V usage is TRBV7-9 and J usage is TRBJ2-7, with 7 bases identical to TRBD1. This CDR3 has 16 amino acids. V shed 0 bases and J 0 bases; nucleotides not matched to a gene: 5. Germline lookup yields CDR1 SEHNR and CDR2 FQNEAQ (reference sequence). CDR3 DNA sequence: TGTGCCAGCAGCTTAGCAGAGGGACAGCACTCCTACGAGCAGTACTTC. Translated, it gives CASSLAEGQHSYEQYF. Drawing the rest from reference TRBV7-9 and TRBJ2-7, the complete variable domain is DTGVSQNPRHKITKRGQNVTFRCDPISEHNRLYWYRQTLGQGPEFLTYFQNEAQLEKSRLLSDRFSAERPKGSFSTLEIQRTEQGDSAMYLCASSLAEGQHSYEQYFGPGTRLTVT.

The rearrangement uses TRBV27 and TRBJ2-3; the D gene is possibly TRBD2 (7 bases). The CDR3 extends over 13 amino acids. The germline V and J ends were trimmed by 5 bases and 7 bases, with 13 bases remaining between them. Germline V gene sequence: CDR1 MNHEY, CDR2 SMNVEV (reference sequence). In nucleotides, the CDR3 is TGTGCCAGCAGTGCAGGGGAGGGATATACGCAGTATTTT. Its protein product is CASSAGEGYTQYF.

This chain uses TRBV29-1 with TRBJ2-1, with D possibly being TRBD2 (6 bases). The CDR3 has 14 amino acids. Germline CDR1 reads SQVTM; CDR2 reads ANQGSEA. Trimming took 4 bases from V and 3 from J, leaving 13 bases between them. CDR3: CSVGGVSDYNEQFF. In DNA form, the CDR3 reads TGCAGCGTTGGGGGGGTGTCTGACTACAATGAGCAGTTCTTC.

The chain recombines TRBV6-5 with TRBJ2-5, with 8 bases fitting TRBD1. V was pared by 6 bases and J by 0 bases, with 6 bases of the junction left unmatched. The CDR3 is 15 residues long. From germline, CDR1 is MNHEY and CDR2 SVGAGI. This chain's CDR3 is CASRPGQVDQETQYF. Here the CDR3 DNA reads TGTGCCAGCAGACCGGGACAGGTGGACCAAGAGACCCAGTACTTC.